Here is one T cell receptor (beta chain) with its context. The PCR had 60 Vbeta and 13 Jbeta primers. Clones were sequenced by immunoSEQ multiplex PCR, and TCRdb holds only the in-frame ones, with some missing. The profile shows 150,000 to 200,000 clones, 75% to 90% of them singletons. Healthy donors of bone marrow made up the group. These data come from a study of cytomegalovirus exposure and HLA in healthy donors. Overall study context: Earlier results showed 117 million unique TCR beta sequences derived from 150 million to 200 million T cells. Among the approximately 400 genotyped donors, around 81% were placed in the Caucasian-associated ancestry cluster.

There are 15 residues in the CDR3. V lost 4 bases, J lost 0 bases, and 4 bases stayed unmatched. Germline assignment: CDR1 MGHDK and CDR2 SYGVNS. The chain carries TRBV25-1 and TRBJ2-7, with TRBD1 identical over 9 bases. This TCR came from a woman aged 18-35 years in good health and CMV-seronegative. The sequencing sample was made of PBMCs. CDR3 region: CASSGDRVSSYEQYF. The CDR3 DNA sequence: TGTGCCAGCAGTGGGGACAGGGTAAGCTCCTACGAGCAGTACTTC.